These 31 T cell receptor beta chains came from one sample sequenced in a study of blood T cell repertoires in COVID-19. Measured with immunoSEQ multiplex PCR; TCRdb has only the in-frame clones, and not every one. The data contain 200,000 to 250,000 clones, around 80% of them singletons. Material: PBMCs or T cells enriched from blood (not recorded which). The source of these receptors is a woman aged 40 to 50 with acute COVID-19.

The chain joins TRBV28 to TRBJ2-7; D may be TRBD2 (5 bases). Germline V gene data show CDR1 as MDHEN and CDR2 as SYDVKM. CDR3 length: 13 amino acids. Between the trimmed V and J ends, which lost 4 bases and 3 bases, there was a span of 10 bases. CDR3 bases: TGTGCCAGCAGTTCAGGAGGTTTCTACGAGCAGTACTTC. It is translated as CASSSGGFYEQYF.

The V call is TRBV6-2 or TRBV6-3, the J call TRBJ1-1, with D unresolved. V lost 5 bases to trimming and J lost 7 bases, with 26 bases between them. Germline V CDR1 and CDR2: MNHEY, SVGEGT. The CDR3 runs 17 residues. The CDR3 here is CASSHQVGRPKEGEAFF. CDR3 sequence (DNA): TGTGCCAGCAGTCACCAAGTTGGCAGGCCAAAGGAGGGTGAAGCTTTCTTT.

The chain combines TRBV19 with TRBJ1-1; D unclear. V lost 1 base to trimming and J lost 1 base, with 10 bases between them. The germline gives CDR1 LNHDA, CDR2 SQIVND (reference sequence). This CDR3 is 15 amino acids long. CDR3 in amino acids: CASSIGFAGNTEAFF. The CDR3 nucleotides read TGTGCCAGTAGTATAGGATTCGCAGGGAACACTGAAGCTTTCTTT.

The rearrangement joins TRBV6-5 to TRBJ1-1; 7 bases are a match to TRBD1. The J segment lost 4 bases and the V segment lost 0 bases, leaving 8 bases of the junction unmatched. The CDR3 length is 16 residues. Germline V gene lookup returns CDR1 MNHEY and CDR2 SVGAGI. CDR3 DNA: TGTGCCAGCAGTTACTCTCGGGGGCACAGGGGCACTGAAGCTTTCTTT. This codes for CASSYSRGHRGTEAFF.

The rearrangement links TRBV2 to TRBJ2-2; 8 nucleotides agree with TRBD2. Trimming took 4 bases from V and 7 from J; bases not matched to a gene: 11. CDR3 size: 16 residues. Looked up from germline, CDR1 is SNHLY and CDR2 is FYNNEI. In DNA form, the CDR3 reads TGTGCCAGCAGTGGGTCGAGCGGGAGTTTGGGCGGGGAGCTGTTTTTT. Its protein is CASSGSSGSLGGELFF.

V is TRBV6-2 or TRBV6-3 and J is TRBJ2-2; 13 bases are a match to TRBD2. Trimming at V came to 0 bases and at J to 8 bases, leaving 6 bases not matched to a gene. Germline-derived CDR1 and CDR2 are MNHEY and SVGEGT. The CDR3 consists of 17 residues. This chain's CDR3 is CASSYSGLAGVGGELFF. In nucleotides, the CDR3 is TGTGCCAGCAGTTACTCCGGACTAGCGGGAGTGGGAGGGGAGCTGTTTTTT.

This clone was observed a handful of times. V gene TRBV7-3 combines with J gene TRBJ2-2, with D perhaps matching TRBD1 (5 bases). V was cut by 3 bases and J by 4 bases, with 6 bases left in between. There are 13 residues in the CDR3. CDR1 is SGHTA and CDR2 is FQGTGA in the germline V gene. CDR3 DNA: TGTGCCAGCAGCTTGGGGCCCACCGGGGAGCTGTTTTTT. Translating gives CASSLGPTGELFF.

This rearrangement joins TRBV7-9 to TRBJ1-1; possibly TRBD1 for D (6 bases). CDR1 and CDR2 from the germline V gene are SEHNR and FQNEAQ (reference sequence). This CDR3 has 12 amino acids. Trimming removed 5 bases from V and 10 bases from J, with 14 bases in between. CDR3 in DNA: TGTGCCAGCAGCAGGACAGACCGTGGAGCTTTCTTT. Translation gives CASSRTDRGAFF.

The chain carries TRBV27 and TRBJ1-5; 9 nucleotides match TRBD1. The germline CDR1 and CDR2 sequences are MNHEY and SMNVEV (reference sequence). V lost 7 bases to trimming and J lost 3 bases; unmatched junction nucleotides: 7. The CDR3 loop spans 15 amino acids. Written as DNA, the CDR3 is TGTGCCAGCAAAGGAGGACAGGGGTACAATCAGCCCCAGCATTTT. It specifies CASKGGQGYNQPQHF.

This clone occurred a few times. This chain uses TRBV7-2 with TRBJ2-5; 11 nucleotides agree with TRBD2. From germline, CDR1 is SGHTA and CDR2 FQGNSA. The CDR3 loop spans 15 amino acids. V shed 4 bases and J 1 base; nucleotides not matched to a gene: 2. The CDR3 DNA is TGTGCCAGCAGCTCAACTAGCGGGGGCCAAGAGACCCAGTACTTC. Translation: CASSSTSGGQETQYF.

The CDR3 DNA sequence: TGTGCCAGCAGCTTGCCGACAGCTACCCAAGGCTACACCTTC. This translates into CASSLPTATQGYTF. The chain carries TRBV5-5 and TRBJ1-2; D may be TRBD1 (5 bases). Per the germline V gene, CDR1 is SGHKS and CDR2 is YYEKEE (reference sequence). V lost 1 base to trimming and J lost 8 bases, with 15 bases between them. The CDR3 sequence is 14 residues long.

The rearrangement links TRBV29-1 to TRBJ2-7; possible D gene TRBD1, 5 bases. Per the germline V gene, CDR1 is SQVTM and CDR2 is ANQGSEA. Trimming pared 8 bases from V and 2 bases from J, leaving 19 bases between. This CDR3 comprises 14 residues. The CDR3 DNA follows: TGCAGCTCCTCTTCCCCGACAGATCCCTACGAGCAGTACTTC. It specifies CSSSSPTDPYEQYF.

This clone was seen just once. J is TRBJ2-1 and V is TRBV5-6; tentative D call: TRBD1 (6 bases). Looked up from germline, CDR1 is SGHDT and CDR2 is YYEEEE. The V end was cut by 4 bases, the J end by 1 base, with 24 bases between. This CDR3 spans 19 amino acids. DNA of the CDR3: TGTGCCAGCAGCCCGGGACCCTCCACAGGGAGAGGGTCCTACAATGAGCAGTTCTTC. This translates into CASSPGPSTGRGSYNEQFF.

The chain's CDR3 is CASSSGTGNYEQYF. In DNA, the CDR3 is TGTGCCAGCAGCTCAGGGACAGGTAACTACGAGCAGTACTTC. This sequence joins TRBV5-6 and TRBJ2-7; TRBD1 aligns across 8 bases. CDR3 length: 14 residues. Germline V gene lookup returns CDR1 SGHDT and CDR2 YYEEEE. The V and J ends lost 3 bases and 3 bases, in that order; junction bases with no gene match: 5.

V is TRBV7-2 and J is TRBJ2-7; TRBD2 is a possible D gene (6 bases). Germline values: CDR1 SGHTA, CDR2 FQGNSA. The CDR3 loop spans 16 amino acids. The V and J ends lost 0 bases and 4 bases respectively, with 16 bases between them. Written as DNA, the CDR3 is TGTGCCAGCAGCTTAGCTAACGGGGGAAGTTCGTACGAGCAGTACTTC. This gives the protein CASSLANGGSSYEQYF.

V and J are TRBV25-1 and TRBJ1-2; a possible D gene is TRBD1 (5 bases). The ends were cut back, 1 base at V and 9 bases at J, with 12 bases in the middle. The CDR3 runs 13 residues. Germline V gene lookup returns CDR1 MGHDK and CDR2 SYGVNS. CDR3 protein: CASSEFGRASYTF. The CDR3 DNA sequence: TGTGCCAGCAGTGAATTTGGCAGGGCAAGCTACACCTTC.

The CDR3 coding sequence is TGTGCCAGCACGGGTTACAATCAGCCCCAGCATTTT. Translating gives CASTGYNQPQHF. The chain links TRBV2 to TRBJ1-5; D remains unclear. V dropped 7 bases and J dropped 3 bases, with 7 bases sitting between them. The CDR3 has 12 residues. Germline CDR1 SNHLY, CDR2 FYNNEI. The whole variable domain, remainder taken from reference TRBV2 and TRBJ1-5, is EPEVTQTPSHQVTQMGQEVILRCVPISNHLYFYWYRQILGQKVEFLVSFYNNEISEKSEIFDDQFSVERPDGSNFTLKIRSTKLEDSAMYFCASTGYNQPQHFGDGTRLSIL.

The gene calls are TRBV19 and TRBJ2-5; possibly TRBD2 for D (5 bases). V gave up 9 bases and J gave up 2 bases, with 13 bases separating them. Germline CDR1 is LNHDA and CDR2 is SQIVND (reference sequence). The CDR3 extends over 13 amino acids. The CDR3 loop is CASRERPQETQYF. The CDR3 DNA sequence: TGTGCCAGCCGAGAGCGGCCTCAAGAGACCCAGTACTTC.

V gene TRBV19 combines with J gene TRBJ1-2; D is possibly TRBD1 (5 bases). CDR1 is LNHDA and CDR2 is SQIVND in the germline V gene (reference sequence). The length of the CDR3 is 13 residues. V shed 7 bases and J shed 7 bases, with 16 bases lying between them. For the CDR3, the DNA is TGTGCCAGTACCTCAAGGGGCGAGTTTGGCTACACCTTC. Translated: CASTSRGEFGYTF.

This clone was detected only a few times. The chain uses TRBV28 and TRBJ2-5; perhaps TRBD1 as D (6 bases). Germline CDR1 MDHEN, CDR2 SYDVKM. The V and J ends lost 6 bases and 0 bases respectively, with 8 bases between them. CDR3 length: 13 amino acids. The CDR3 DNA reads TGTGCCAGCAGAGGACAGTACCAAGAGACCCAGTACTTC. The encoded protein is CASRGQYQETQYF.

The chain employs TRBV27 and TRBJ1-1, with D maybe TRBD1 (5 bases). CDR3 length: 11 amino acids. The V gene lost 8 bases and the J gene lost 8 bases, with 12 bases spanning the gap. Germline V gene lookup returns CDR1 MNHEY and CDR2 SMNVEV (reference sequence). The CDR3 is CASVYRREAFF. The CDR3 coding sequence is TGTGCCAGCGTGTACAGGCGAGAAGCTTTCTTT.

The CDR3 spells CSVDPVLGRREGEAFF. For the CDR3, the DNA is TGCAGCGTTGACCCGGTTCTGGGGCGGAGGGAAGGGGAAGCTTTCTTT. The chain is built from TRBV29-1 and TRBJ1-1; possibly TRBD1 for D (5 bases). Per the germline V gene, CDR1 is SQVTM and CDR2 is ANQGSEA. This CDR3 is 16 amino acids long. V was cut by 3 bases and J by 8 bases, with 25 bases left in between.

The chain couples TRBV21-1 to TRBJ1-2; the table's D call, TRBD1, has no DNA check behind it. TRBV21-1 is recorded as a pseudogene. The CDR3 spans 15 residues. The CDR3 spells CAKLTPGQGDYGYTF. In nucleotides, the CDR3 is TGTGCCAAATTAACTCCGGGACAGGGAGACTATGGCTACACCTTC.

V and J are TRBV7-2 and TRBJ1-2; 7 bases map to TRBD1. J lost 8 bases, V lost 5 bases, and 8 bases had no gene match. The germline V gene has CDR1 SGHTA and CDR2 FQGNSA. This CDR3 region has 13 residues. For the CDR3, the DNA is TGTGCCAGCAGCCGTGACAGGGAAAGGGGCTACACCTTC. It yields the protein CASSRDRERGYTF.

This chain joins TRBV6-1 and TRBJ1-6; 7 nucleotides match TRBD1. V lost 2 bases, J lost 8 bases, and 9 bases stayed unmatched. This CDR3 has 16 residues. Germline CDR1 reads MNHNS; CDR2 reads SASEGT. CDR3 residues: CASSELGRQGDSPLHF. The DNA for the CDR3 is TGTGCCAGCAGTGAATTAGGGCGACAGGGTGATTCACCCCTCCACTTT.

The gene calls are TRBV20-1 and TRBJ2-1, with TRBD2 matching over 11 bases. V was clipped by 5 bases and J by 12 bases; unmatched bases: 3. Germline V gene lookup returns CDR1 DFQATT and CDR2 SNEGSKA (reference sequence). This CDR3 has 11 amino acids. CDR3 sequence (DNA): TGCAGTGCTGGAACTAGCGGGGGGCAGTTCTTC. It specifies CSAGTSGGQFF.

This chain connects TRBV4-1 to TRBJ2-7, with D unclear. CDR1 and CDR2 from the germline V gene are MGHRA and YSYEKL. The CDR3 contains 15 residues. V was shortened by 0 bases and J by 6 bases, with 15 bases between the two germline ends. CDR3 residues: CASSQEGANRLEQYF. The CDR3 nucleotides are TGCGCCAGCAGCCAAGAAGGAGCGAACCGCCTCGAGCAGTACTTC.

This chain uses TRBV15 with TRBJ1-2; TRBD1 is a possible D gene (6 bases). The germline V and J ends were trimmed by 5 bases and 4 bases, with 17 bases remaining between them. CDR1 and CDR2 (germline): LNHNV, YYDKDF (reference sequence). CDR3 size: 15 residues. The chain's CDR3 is CATSSTRGAVYGYTF. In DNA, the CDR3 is TGTGCCACCAGCTCTACGCGGGGGGCGGTCTATGGCTACACCTTC.

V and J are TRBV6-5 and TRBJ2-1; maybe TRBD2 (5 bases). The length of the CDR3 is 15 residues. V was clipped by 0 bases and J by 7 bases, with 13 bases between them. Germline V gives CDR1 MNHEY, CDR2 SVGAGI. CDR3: CASSYSRVRGNEQFF. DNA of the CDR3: TGTGCCAGCAGTTACTCGAGGGTACGGGGAAATGAGCAGTTCTTC.

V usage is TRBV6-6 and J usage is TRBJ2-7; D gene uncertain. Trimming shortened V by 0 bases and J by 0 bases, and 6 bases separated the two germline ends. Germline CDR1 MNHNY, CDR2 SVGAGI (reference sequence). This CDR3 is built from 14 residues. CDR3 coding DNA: TGTGCCAGCAGTTACTCGAGCAACTCCTACGAGCAGTACTTC. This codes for CASSYSSNSYEQYF.

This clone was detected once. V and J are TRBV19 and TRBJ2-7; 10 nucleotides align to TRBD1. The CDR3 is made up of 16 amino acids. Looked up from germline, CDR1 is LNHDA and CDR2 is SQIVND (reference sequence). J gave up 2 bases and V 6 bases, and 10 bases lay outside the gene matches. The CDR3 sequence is CASSGRGTGATYEQYF. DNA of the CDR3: TGTGCCAGTAGCGGGAGAGGGACAGGGGCCACCTACGAGCAGTACTTC.